This TCR beta chain appears in the sequencing data of a study of response to subunit inactivated influenza vaccine. Per the germline V gene, CDR1 is SEHNR and CDR2 is FQNEAQ (reference sequence). This CDR3 is 15 amino acids long. Trimming shortened V by 2 bases and J by 2 bases, and 10 bases separated the two germline ends. This clonotype has just a few counts. The antigen is not known. Findings and limits, study-wide: Each seasonal influenza vaccination recruits few new T cells, the authors suggested.

Each CDR3 protein gets one entry after TCRdb re-called the RT-PCR reads with MiXCR. Here the sample spans approximately 500,000 distinct CDR3 sequences, 12% to 15% being singletons. The source is a man in his fifties or sixties who received an inactivated influenza vaccine. The genes are TRBV7-9 and TRBJ1-5, with D possibly being TRBD1 (6 bases). The sequencing here drew on PBMCs from blood, taken approximately 13 days after vaccination. In DNA, the CDR3 is TGTGCCAGCAGCTTAACAGGGAACGGCAATCAGCCCCAGCATTTT. Protein sequence: CASSLTGNGNQPQHF.